Presented here are 4 T cell receptor beta chains from one specimen sequenced in a study of human T cells and chemical hapten exposure. Time point reported: patch test 2, 6 weeks after DPC sensitization. Regarding treatment: therapeutic diphenylcyclopropenone sensitization with weekly scalp DPC. Unseparated into fractions, whole blood served as the source from which total RNA was extracted. TCRdb recomputed calls from the RACE reads with MiXCR, one row per CDR3 protein. The sample yields 35,000 to 50,000 distinct CDR3 sequences, roughly a tenth seen once. Sequences were derived from whole blood, sampled in connection with sensitization to the hapten diphenylcyclopropenone (DPC). Source of these receptors: a woman aged 25 to 45 with alopecia areata. Some clones in this sample may be carry-over from other donors' samples.

This chain uses TRBV12-3 or TRBV12-4 with TRBJ2-2; D possibly corresponds to TRBD2 (6 bases). Trimming left V 6 bases short and J 7 bases short, with 12 bases between. This CDR3 region has 13 residues. CDR3 in amino acids: CASSPGVSGELFF. DNA of the CDR3: TGTGCCAGCAGCCCGGGAGTAAGCGGGGAGCTGTTTTTT.

A few counts support this clonotype. The chain links TRBV19 to TRBJ1-2; D not resolved. The CDR3 length is 15 residues. Deletions cut 6 bases from V and 4 bases from J, with 18 bases between. Germline V gene lookup returns CDR1 LNHDA and CDR2 SQIVND (reference sequence). The CDR3 loop is CASSPAVSGTYGYTF. The DNA for the CDR3 is TGTGCCAGTAGCCCCGCAGTTTCTGGCACCTATGGCTACACCTTC.

The chain couples TRBV29-1 to TRBJ2-3; maybe TRBD2 (6 bases). This CDR3 is built from 13 residues. Germline V gene sequence: CDR1 SQVTM, CDR2 ANQGSEA. V gave up 7 bases and J gave up 6 bases, with 17 bases separating them. This CDR3 is CSAPIGGADTQYF. In nucleotides, the CDR3 is TGCAGCGCCCCCATAGGAGGGGCGGATACGCAGTATTTT.

This rearrangement joins TRBV12-3 or TRBV12-4 to TRBJ2-6, with D perhaps matching TRBD2 (6 bases). This CDR3 comprises 17 residues. The V end lost 5 bases, the J end lost 0 bases, and 14 bases lay between the germline ends. CDR3 DNA sequence: TGTGCCAGCAGTCCGGCGGGGCCGTTCTCTGGGGCCAACGTCCTGACTTTC. Its translation is CASSPAGPFSGANVLTF.